The entry below gives a single T cell receptor (beta chain) sequence along with its context. Its antigen is unidentified. A second about 6 to 11 cycle PCR used barcoded and J-beta primers. Sequencing of every sample gave 2.5 million or more CDR3-containing paired-end reads. TCRdb fed the 5' RACE reads into MiXCR, producing one record per CDR3 protein. The sample has some 640,000 distinct CDR3 sequences; 49% are singletons. This record comes from a study of blood T cells in healthy people across ages. Notes on the study in general: Compared with aged donors, long-lived donors showed fewer expanded clones, suggesting selection. Researchers report that TCR beta diversity correlated strongly with naive T cell percentage.

V was trimmed by 7 bases and J by 2 bases, leaving 17 bases between them. The CDR3 totals 15 residues. The chain carries TRBV12-3 or TRBV12-4 and TRBJ1-2; D gene uncertain. The specimen was blood. This TCR came from a woman aged 55-69 years in good health. CDR3: CASTRRISDNYGYTF. The CDR3 coding sequence is TGTGCCAGCACCAGAAGAATTAGCGACAACTATGGCTACACCTTC.